This T cell receptor beta chain comes out of a study of Graves' ophthalmopathy and Graves' hyperthyroidism. Overall study findings and caveats: Blood shared most expanded thyroid clonotypes above 0.001 frequency.

Other autoimmune disease, uncontrolled infection, pregnancy and lactation led to exclusion. Comments on this clonotype: Its antigen is unknown.

RNA transcripts yielded amplified TCR beta CDR3 regions. The authors performed first-round RT-PCR with HTBI primers and then a second-round multiplex PCR. TCRdb itself ran the multiplex PCR reads through MiXCR, one entry per CDR3 protein. The sample includes 200,000 to 300,000 distinct CDR3 sequences, 45% to 55% of them seen just once. Germline V gives CDR1 SGDLS, CDR2 YYNGEE. The CDR3 runs to 11 residues. V lost 3 bases, J lost 7 bases, and 8 bases lay in between. The TCR originated in an adult man with Graves' ophthalmopathy. The chain joins TRBV9 to TRBJ2-7; D perhaps matches TRBD1 (6 bases). The specimen was peripheral blood. The CDR3, as DNA: TGTGCCAGCAGCGCAGGGGAAGAGCAGTACTTC. Translation gives CASSAGEEQYF. Together with reference TRBV9 and TRBJ2-7, the CDR3 gives the full variable domain: DSGVTQTPKHLITATGQRVTLRCSPRSGDLSVYWYQQSLDQGLQFLIQYYNGEERAKGNILERFSAQQFPDLHSELNLSSLELGDSALYFCASSAGEEQYFGPGTRLTVT.